This T cell receptor (beta chain) was identified in a study of cytomegalovirus exposure and HLA in healthy donors listed by TCRdb under 2017. General notes on the study: In an earlier analysis of approximately 640 of the donors, less than 350 Gb of sequence data and 120 million or so unique TCR beta sequences from about 179 million T cells were reported. The study aimed to test whether cataloging public T cell receptors could reveal signatures of past pathogen exposure. Four to six DR-DQ haplotypes were handled as single units for association and clustering because linkage in the cohort was strong. A separate validation cohort of 100 to 150 different subjects was used in addition to the roughly 700-subject first cohort. Among over 350 genotyped donors of the cohort, an average of about 240,000 unique TCR beta nucleotide sequences were sequenced per donor, 15% to 20% of them non-productive. The genetic ancestry cluster associated with self-reported Caucasian donors included about 81% of the 398 genotyped donors. Alongside the repertoire data, information on donor age, sex, ethnicity and CMV serostatus was compiled. HLA typing included class I and class II loci at four-digit resolution. In a later analysis, previously published TCR beta repertoires from hundreds of donors were re-analyzed and high-resolution HLA genotyping was added so that TCR occurrence patterns could be studied. In an earlier analysis of a few hundred of the donors, high-throughput TCR beta sequencing was used to judge whether each TCR beta V gene segment behaved as functional or pseudogenic. An early release that covered roughly 600 HLA-typed donors contained about 290 gigabases of sequencing data and tens of millions of unique TCR sequences. Typing coverage varied by locus: about 629-640 donors for A, B, C, DRB1 and DQB1; more than 500 for DQA1; around 570 for DPA1; roughly 450 for DPB1. The T cell repertoires of several hundred subjects were profiled by immunosequencing and related to cytomegalovirus serostatus. The study combined high-throughput TCR immunosequencing, statistical association of individual TCRs with disease status, and machine learning to predict cytomegalovirus infection status. Rather than drawing on any new phenotypic data, the later analysis identified candidate immune exposures from TCR beta sequences and the way those sequences occurred across donors. In a later genetic analysis, genome-wide SNP genotypes for 398 of the 666 donors were used, and that subset was treated as a discovery cohort. All discovery cohort repertoires had been generated using a single sequencing platform.

A distance of 17 bases separates the germline ends of V and J, which lose 3 bases and 0 bases respectively. The germline V gene specifies SQVTM as CDR1 and ANQGSEA as CDR2. There are 17 amino acids in the CDR3, from cysteine to phenylalanine inclusive. Here the CDR3 DNA is all that survives: 51 bases in frame from base 1. Study-level results and caveats: An earlier analysis of some 590 of the donors showed that most TCR beta V segments appeared in productive rearrangements either about 87% or about 30% of the time, which broadly matched IMGT annotations. An association between a missense DCLRE1C variant and V-gene and J-gene trimming of TCR beta chains was found in a later genetic analysis and replicated in an independent cohort. A later analysis found that HLA-associated TCR beta chains were more clonally expanded and had lower generation probabilities than equally common non-associated chains. Strong co-occurrence of HLA alleles, especially DR and DQ, made assigning TCR associations to individual alleles difficult. Most CMV-associated TCR beta chains appeared to be HLA-restricted in a later analysis, and the HLA associations seemed to be driven largely by CMV exposure. The classifier was reported to diagnose cytomegalovirus status with high specificity and sensitivity in both the original cohort and the validation cohort. A later genetic analysis reported fewer N-insertions in productive TCRs among donors in an Asian-associated ancestry cluster than the roughly 650-donor mean. Correlated functional status among segregating V segments might reflect linkage disequilibrium, but an unknown experimental factor could not be ruled out. A group of highly shared sequence variants was considered likely to be a technical artifact of the sequencing pipeline. The cohort was sequenced for TCR beta chains only, and without alpha or paired-chain data the features that could be detected were limited. A later analysis found that TCR association rates varied across HLA loci, with DRB1 alleles showing the most associated TCRs and HLA-C alleles the fewest. Because counts were too low, 15 to 20 rarely observed V segments, including chromosome 9 orphons, were left out of the earlier analysis of approximately 580 of the donors. Several of the top co-occurrence clusters appeared to be linked to parvovirus B19, influenza, CMV and Epstein-Barr virus, according to a later analysis. Because some donors lacked HLA typing at each locus, the association tests relied only on the typed subset. At a false discovery rate of 0.05, a later analysis linked 16,951 TCR beta sequences to specific HLA alleles. A few of the identified cytomegalovirus-associated TCR beta chains were confirmed in vitro to be specific for cytomegalovirus antigens. Some IMGT-functional V segments, including TRBV6-2 and TRBV6-3, could not be told apart with the 87-base-pair reads, so those segments were excluded. A total of about 150 TCR beta chains were listed by the study as associated with cytomegalovirus. A further reported finding was that TCR beta sequences accurately predicted the HLA-A and HLA-B alleles for most subjects in the first cohort. Presence/absence analyses assumed roughly uniform sequencing depth across donors, an assumption that may not hold. The authors suggested that the approach could potentially be extended to other disease states and immunological phenotypes. Most TCR sequences were seen in very few donors, while some public TCRs were found in many individuals. For the cohort, immune exposure information was limited to CMV serostatus.

The cohort was made up of approximately 670 healthy bone marrow donors. At the time of sampling, all cohort members were nominally healthy, though unrecorded immune exposures were likely present. The donor tested CMV seronegative and was one of the 352 seronegative cohort members. A peripheral blood sample was provided by each donor, and peripheral blood mononuclear cells were used for TCR beta sequencing. The Qiagen DNeasy Blood Extraction Kit was used to extract genomic DNA from the blood cell samples. Worth noting for this clone: Which antigen it targets is not known. No per-base quality is available; no much larger clone lies one base away.

Library preparation employed the immunoSEQ multiplex PCR assay. For the multiplex PCR, a mixture combining 60 forward primers for TCR Vbeta segments and 13 reverse primers for TCR Jbeta segments was used. The CDR3 region of rearranged TCR beta genes was amplified from genomic DNA by a multiplex PCR assay. On the Illumina HiSeq System, the amplified TCR beta libraries were sequenced as 87-base-pair reads. Per the source publication's procedure: A later analysis tallied approximately 87 million unique TCR beta chains across the 666 repertoires, and some 10 million of those chains were shared by two or more donors. Raw reads were error-corrected and collapsed into unique sequences with a nearest-neighbor algorithm that merged closely related sequences to remove PCR and sequencing errors. CDR3 sequences were aligned to IMGT reference sequences to assign V, D and J gene segments. For a sequence to be retained, at least a six-nucleotide match to both a V gene segment and a J gene segment was required. Rearrangements were classified as productive when the CDR3 lacked stop codons and remained in frame with V and J, and all other rearrangements were classified as non-productive. CDR3 was defined by IMGT convention, running from the second conserved V-encoded cysteine to the conserved J-encoded phenylalanine. In an earlier analysis of around 570 of the donors, sequences lacking an unambiguous match to a single V gene segment were excluded. An earlier analysis of around 600 of the donors classified V segments as functional when productive rearrangements were above 56.7% and as segregating when the standard deviation between donors was above 5%. A statistical classification framework was built for diagnosing cytomegalovirus status from the catalog of TCR beta chain sequences. In a later analysis, V and J genes were assigned by comparing TCR nucleotide sequences against IMGT/GENE-DB human TR gene sequences. A later analysis assigned CDR3 sequences and most-parsimonious VDJ recombination scenarios with the TCRdist pipeline. In a later analysis, each TCR beta chain was defined by its CDR3 amino acid sequence together with its V-gene family, and reads lacking a unique V-gene family were excluded. As a way to deal with suspected cross-contamination and a sequencing artifact, a later analysis dropped under 600 nucleotide sequences that were highly shared and had low generation probability. For each public chain, a later analysis derived a clonal expansion index from normalized ranks of inferred template counts within each repertoire. Generation probabilities in a later analysis came from a VDJ recombination model fitted to out-of-frame rearrangements, and those results were checked against IGoR. A later analysis scored TCR-TCR, TCR-HLA and TCR-CMV co-occurrence with hypergeometric tests, applying a repertoire-size bias correction to TCR pairs. A later analysis estimated false discovery rates by permuting HLA or CMV assignments 20 times. In a later analysis, co-occurring TCRs were grouped with DBSCAN, and TCRdist sequence similarity was added when clustering was performed within HLA-allele-positive subsets. For co-occurrence clustering, repertoires with fewer than 30,000 or more than 120,000 public chains were excluded, along with about five repertoires with anomalous nucleotide sharing. TCRdb took this table from immuneACCESS and kept in-frame rearrangements with V and J called. Such tables lack part of the clones; where checked against another copy, unresolved V genes explain under half of the gap, and the rest is unexplained. V and J calls and clone size follow that table, whereas D and trimming were derived from the DNA. This sample gives about 95,000 clones in total; roughly three quarters of them show up just once. Of the sample, 4.5% to 5.5% falls within the top ten clones.

The receptor was isolated from a woman aged 40-49 years in good health and CMV-seronegative. Source material: PBMCs. The chain links TRBV29-1 with TRBJ2-2; the D gene is possibly TRBD1, with 6 bases matching. The nucleotide sequence is TGCAGCGTTGAGAGTCCCCGAACAGGGACGAACACCGGGGAGCTGTTTTTT. This sequence encodes CSVESPRTGTNTGELFF.